This T cell receptor (beta chain) was profiled in a study of T cells in Graves' hyperthyroidism and ophthalmopathy. This clonotype was recorded at least ten times. Its antigen is not identified. In making diagnoses, clinical symptoms, serum thyroxine and TRAb, thyroid ultrasound and orbital computed tomography were all used. Study-wide points: Ophthalmopathy was model-predicted a median about 6.9 months pre-onset.

Amplified TCR beta CDR3 regions came from RNA transcripts. First-round RT-PCR of the TCR CDR3 relied on the HTBI primer set. TCRdb independently ran MiXCR on the multiplex PCR reads; one entry per CDR3 protein. The sample lists around 620,000 distinct CDR3 sequences, 40% to 55% seen once, with roughly 20% in the top ten. CDR1 SGHRS and CDR2 YFSETQ come from the germline V gene. V was pared by 4 bases and J by 3 bases, with 3 bases of the junction left unmatched. The CDR3 runs to 14 residues. The source of this sequence is an adult woman with Graves' disease, either hyperthyroidism or ophthalmopathy (not recorded which). The chain recombines TRBV5-1 with TRBJ2-2; 7 nucleotides line up with TRBD1. The sequencing sample was made of peripheral blood or thyroid tissue (not recorded which). Here the CDR3 reads CASSAQGDTGELFF. The CDR3 bases are TGCGCCAGCAGCGCGCAGGGGGACACCGGGGAGCTGTTTTTT.